Listed below are T cell receptor beta chains from one sample, sequenced in a study of T cell clones after liver transplantation. Generated by immunoSEQ multiplex PCR, the TCRdb table keeps only in-frame clones and is missing some. The table has 80,000 or so clones, about 84% seen once. Sample: CD4+ T cells from blood, taken 45 to 47 months after liver transplant. These receptors originate from a human patient who received a liver transplant. Some T cells may be provided by the graft donor. CDR3s include the opening cysteine and the closing phenylalanine or tryptophan. A D gene is named only where the DNA matches it firmly. Clone sizes are given selectively: once, few, many, or a class where the clone is expanded.

v_call	d_call	j_call	clone_size	cdr3_length	cdr3_nt	cdr3_aa
TRBV19	TRBD1	TRBJ2-1	NA	15	TGTGCCAGTAGTATACAAGGGGGCCCCTACAATGAGCAGTTCTTC	CASSIQGGPYNEQFF
TRBV29-1	NA	TRBJ2-1	NA	13	TGCAGCGTACACGGGACCACCTACAATGAGCAGTTCTTC	CSVHGTTYNEQFF
TRBV15	TRBD1	TRBJ1-2	few	15	TGTGCCACCAGCAGAGACCTGACAGGGACTTTGGGCTACACCTTC	CATSRDLTGTLGYTF
TRBV20-1	NA	TRBJ2-1	NA	10	TGCAGTGCCCTAGGCAATGAGCAGTTCTTC	CSALGNEQFF
TRBV18	TRBD1	TRBJ1-5	few	15	TGTGCCAGCTCACCCACGACAGGGGAAGGTCAGCCCCAGCATTTT	CASSPTTGEGQPQHF
TRBV7-6	NA	TRBJ2-7	NA	12	TGTGCCAGCAGCTCTTATAGAACCGAGCAGTACTTC	CASSSYRTEQYF
TRBV11-1	NA	TRBJ1-3	NA	16	TGTGCCAGCAGCCCAAGCAGGGGTTTTACTGGAAACACCATATATTTT	CASSPSRGFTGNTIYF
TRBV25-1	TRBD1	TRBJ1-2	NA	18	TGTGCCAGCAGTGAAAGAGGGAGACAGGGCCCATTTAACTATGGCTACACCTTC	CASSERGRQGPFNYGYTF
TRBV4-1	TRBD2	TRBJ2-1	NA	15	TGCGCCAGCAGCCCGGGACTAGCGGGAGAAAATGAGCAGTTCTTC	CASSPGLAGENEQFF
TRBV10-3	TRBD1	TRBJ2-7	NA	14	TGTGCCATCAGGGGGACAGGCGATCTTTACGAGCAGTACTTC	CAIRGTGDLYEQYF
TRBV18	TRBD1	TRBJ1-5	NA	14	TGTGCCAGCTCACCGGGACAGGGTTCTCAGCCCCAGCATTTT	CASSPGQGSQPQHF